One sample yielded the 9 T cell receptor beta chains listed below, sequenced in a study of control samples from healthy donors and cancer patients. Method: immunoSEQ multiplex PCR; TCRdb's copy keeps in-frame clones and lacks some. The sample includes more than 45,000 clones, 93% of them seen just once. Sequencing input: PBMCs. The receptors stem from a woman between 50 and 59 years old with head and neck cancer.

The rearrangement links TRBV19 to TRBJ1-2; no clear D. V was cut by 0 bases and J by 3 bases, with 14 bases left in between. Germline V gives CDR1 LNHDA, CDR2 SQIVND (reference sequence). The CDR3 has 16 amino acids. CDR3 in DNA: TGTGCCAGTAGTATAGATCTAAGGGTCCGGGACTATGGCTACACCTTC. It yields the protein CASSIDLRVRDYGYTF.

The CDR3 DNA reads TGTGCCAGCAGTCAACCGGGGAACACTGAAGCTTTCTTT. Translation: CASSQPGNTEAFF. The chain combines TRBV28 with TRBJ1-1, with no clear D. Germline V gene lookup returns CDR1 MDHEN and CDR2 SYDVKM. V was cut by 5 bases and J by 1 base, with 8 bases left in between. The CDR3 is 13 amino acids.

The CDR3 DNA follows: TGCGCCAGCAGTCCTGGACTAGCATACAATGAGCAGTTCTTC. Translated, it gives CASSPGLAYNEQFF. The chain couples TRBV10-2 to TRBJ2-1; TRBD2 aligns across 8 bases. The CDR3 is made up of 14 amino acids. The trim removed 5 bases at V and 4 bases at J, leaving 4 bases unmatched. CDR1 is WSHSY, CDR2 SAAADI, per germline.

This chain links TRBV2 with TRBJ1-3; TRBD1 is a possible D gene (6 bases). The CDR3 extends over 14 amino acids. Germline CDR1 reads SNHLY; CDR2 reads FYNNEI. V was cut by 8 bases and J by 4 bases, with 15 bases left in between. The CDR3, as DNA: TGTGCCAGCGCAATCTTCAGGGGCGGAAACACCATATATTTT. Translating it yields CASAIFRGGNTIYF. Using reference TRBV2 and TRBJ1-3 for the parts outside the CDR3, the full variable domain is EPEVTQTPSHQVTQMGQEVILRCVPISNHLYFYWYRQILGQKVEFLVSFYNNEISEKSEIFDDQFSVERPDGSNFTLKIRSTKLEDSAMYFCASAIFRGGNTIYFGEGSWLTVV.

V gene TRBV7-3 combines with J gene TRBJ2-3; TRBD2 is a possible D gene (6 bases). Germline V gives CDR1 SGHTA, CDR2 FQGTGA. The V gene lost 4 bases and the J gene lost 3 bases, with 17 bases spanning the gap. CDR3 length: 16 residues. The CDR3 protein is CASSSRGAGITDTQYF. Written as DNA, the CDR3 is TGTGCCAGCAGCTCCCGCGGGGCGGGGATAACAGATACGCAGTATTTT.

This chain connects TRBV7-6 to TRBJ2-5, with D perhaps matching TRBD1 (6 bases). Germline CDR1 reads SGHVS; CDR2 reads FNYEAQ. The V end lost 6 bases, the J end lost 2 bases, and 13 bases lay between the germline ends. This CDR3 has 14 residues. CDR3 in amino acids: CASRDSMSQETQYF. CDR3 DNA sequence: TGTGCCAGCAGGGACAGTATGTCTCAAGAGACCCAGTACTTC.

This chain connects TRBV28 to TRBJ2-7, with 10 bases fitting TRBD2. CDR3 length: 15 amino acids. Germline lookup yields CDR1 MDHEN and CDR2 SYDVKM. J gave up 1 base and V 6 bases, and 6 bases lay outside the gene matches. Here the CDR3 reads CASSRRTSGSYEQYF. The CDR3, as DNA: TGTGCCAGCAGCCGCCGGACTAGCGGATCCTACGAGCAGTACTTC. Variable domain in full (rest from reference TRBV28 and TRBJ2-7): DVKVTQSSRYLVKRTGEKVFLECVQDMDHENMFWYRQDPGLGLRLIYFSYDVKMKEKGDIPEGYSVSREKKERFSLILESASTNQTSMYLCASSRRTSGSYEQYFGPGTRLTVT.

This sequence joins TRBV3-1 (or the pseudogene TRBV3-2) and TRBJ1-5; 7 nucleotides align to TRBD1. The V and J ends lost 6 bases and 5 bases, in that order; junction bases with no gene match: 4. Germline V lookup: CDR1 LGHDT, CDR2 YNNKEL (reference sequence). The CDR3 is 13 residues long. The DNA for the CDR3 is TGTGCCAGCAGTCAGGGGGAGGATCAGCCCCAGCATTTT. It codes for CASSQGEDQPQHF.

The chain employs TRBV19 and TRBJ2-7; a possible D gene is TRBD1 (6 bases). Trimming took off 3 bases at V and 5 bases at J, with 11 bases between the two ends. The CDR3 contains 13 residues. Germline CDR1 is LNHDA and CDR2 is SQIVND (reference sequence). CDR3 region: CASSIRGWNEQYF. Written as DNA, the CDR3 is TGTGCCAGTAGTATCAGGGGATGGAACGAGCAGTACTTC.